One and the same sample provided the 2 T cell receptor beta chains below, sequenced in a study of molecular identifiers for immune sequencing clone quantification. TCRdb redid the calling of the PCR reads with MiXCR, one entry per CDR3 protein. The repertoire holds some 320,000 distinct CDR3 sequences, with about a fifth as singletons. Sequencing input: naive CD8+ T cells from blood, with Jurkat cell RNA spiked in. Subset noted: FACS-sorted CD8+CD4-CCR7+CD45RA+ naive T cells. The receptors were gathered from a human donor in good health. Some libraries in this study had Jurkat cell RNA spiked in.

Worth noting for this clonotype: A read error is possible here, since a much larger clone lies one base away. CDR3: CTSKAGVQDTQYF. CDR3 sequence (DNA): TGTACCAGCAAAGCGGGGGTGCAAGATACGCAGTATTTT. The rearrangement uses TRBV12-3 or TRBV12-4 and TRBJ2-3, with 8 bases lining up with TRBD2. This CDR3 is built from 13 residues.

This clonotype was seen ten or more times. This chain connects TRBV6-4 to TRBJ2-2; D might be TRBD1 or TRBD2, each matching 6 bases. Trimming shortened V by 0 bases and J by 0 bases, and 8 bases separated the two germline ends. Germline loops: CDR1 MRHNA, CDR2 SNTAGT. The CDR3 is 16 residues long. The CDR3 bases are TGTGCCAGCAGTGACTCGGGGGGCCCGAACACCGGGGAGCTGTTTTTT. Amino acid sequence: CASSDSGGPNTGELFF.